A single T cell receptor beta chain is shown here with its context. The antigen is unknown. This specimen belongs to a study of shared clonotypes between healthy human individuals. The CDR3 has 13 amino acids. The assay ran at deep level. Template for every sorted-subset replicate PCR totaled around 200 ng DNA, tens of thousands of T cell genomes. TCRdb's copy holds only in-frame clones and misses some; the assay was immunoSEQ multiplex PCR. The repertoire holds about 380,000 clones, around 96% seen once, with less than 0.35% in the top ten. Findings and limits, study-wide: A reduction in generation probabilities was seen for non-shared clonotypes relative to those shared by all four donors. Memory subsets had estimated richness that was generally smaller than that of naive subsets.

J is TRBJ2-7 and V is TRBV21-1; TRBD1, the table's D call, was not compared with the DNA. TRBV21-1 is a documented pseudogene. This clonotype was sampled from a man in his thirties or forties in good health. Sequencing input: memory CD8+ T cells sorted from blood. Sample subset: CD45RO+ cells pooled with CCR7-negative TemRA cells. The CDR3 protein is CASSKGDSYEQYF. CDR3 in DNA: TGTGCCAGCAGCAAAGGGGACAGCTACGAGCAGTACTTC.